The 32 T cell receptor beta chains below all came from one sample that was sequenced in a study of T cells in Graves' hyperthyroidism and ophthalmopathy. The investigators amplified TCR beta CDR3 regions from RNA transcripts. Initially, a first-round RT-PCR of the TCR CDR3 employed the HTBI primer set. TCRdb re-analysed the multiplex PCR reads in MiXCR, keeping a single row per CDR3 protein. Of fewer than 450,000 distinct CDR3 sequences listed, under 20% are singletons. What was sequenced was blood. The receptors stem from a man between 18 and 29 years old with Graves' ophthalmopathy.

The chain uses TRBV4-2 and TRBJ2-1; the D is unclear. Germline V gene lookup returns CDR1 LGHNA and CDR2 YNFKEQ. V was shortened by 0 bases and J by 10 bases, with 7 bases between the two germline ends. CDR3 length: 12 amino acids. The CDR3 reads CASSQDGEEQFF. Written as DNA, the CDR3 is TGTGCCAGCAGCCAAGATGGGGAAGAGCAGTTCTTC.

The chain has TRBV4-1 and TRBJ1-5, with D unclear. This CDR3 has 16 amino acids. The germline CDR1 and CDR2 sequences are MGHRA and YSYEKL. V lost 0 bases and J 2 bases, leaving 11 bases between the germline ends. In DNA, the CDR3 is TGCGCCAGCAGCCAAGATGGGGTCTCGGGCAATCAGCCCCAGCATTTT. It encodes CASSQDGVSGNQPQHF.

The rearrangement links TRBV24-1 to TRBJ2-5; a weak D match, TRBD1 (6 bases). V lost 5 bases and J 2 bases, leaving 23 bases between the germline ends. The CDR3 is 18 residues long. CDR1 and CDR2 (germline): KGHDR, SFDVKD. CDR3 nucleotides: TGTGCCACCAGTGGCGGCAGGGGTCTTCCTATAATACAAGAGACCCAGTACTTC. It translates to CATSGGRGLPIIQETQYF.

A remark on this clonotype: One base away lies a much larger clone, so this may be a sequencing read error. The chain couples TRBV5-1 to TRBJ2-7, with unresolved D. Germline V gene sequence: CDR1 SGHRS, CDR2 YFSETQ. V lost 7 bases to trimming and J lost 0 bases, with 14 bases between them. The CDR3 is made up of 14 amino acids. The CDR3 loop reads CASGPSKPSYEQYF. DNA of the CDR3: TGCGCCAGCGGCCCAAGTAAGCCCTCCTACGAGCAGTACTTC.

Notes on this clonotype: At one end, the junction sequence differs from germline, possibly due to a read error. The chain links TRBV10-3 to TRBJ1-2, with TRBD1 matching over 10 bases. Per germline, CDR1 ENHRY and CDR2 SYGVKD. The CDR3 extends over 14 amino acids. The CDR3 reads CAIREGDRGNGCTF. CDR3 in DNA: TGTGCCATCAGGGAGGGGGACAGGGGAAATGGCTGCACCTTC.

There are a few counts of this clonotype. V is TRBV7-6 and J is TRBJ2-1; 7 bases are a match to TRBD2. Per germline, CDR1 SGHVS and CDR2 FNYEAQ. This CDR3 spans 17 amino acids. V trimming: 1 base; J trimming: 0 bases; junction bases outside the gene matches: 6. The CDR3 coding sequence is TGTGCCAGCAGCTTAGGGAGCGGGACGAGCTCCTACAATGAGCAGTTCTTC. Its translation: CASSLGSGTSSYNEQFF.

In this sample, this clonotype turned up many times. The gene calls are TRBV5-8 and TRBJ1-2; 7 bases fit TRBD1. The CDR3 runs 13 residues. Per germline, CDR1 SGHTS and CDR2 YDEGEE. The V segment lost 2 bases and the J segment 3 bases; nucleotides outside the gene matches: 1. The CDR3 DNA follows: TGTGCCAGCAGCTTCGGACAGGACTATGGCTACACCTTC. It translates to CASSFGQDYGYTF.

This clonotype came up many times. CDR3 sequence reads: CSVGLAGGSDEQFF. In nucleotides, the CDR3 is TGCAGTGTAGGCTTAGCGGGGGGATCTGATGAGCAGTTCTTC. The rearrangement uses TRBV20-1 and TRBJ2-1, with 10 bases fitting TRBD2. The CDR3 sequence is 14 residues long. Germline lookup yields CDR1 DFQATT and CDR2 SNEGSKA (reference sequence). V lost 7 bases to trimming and J lost 8 bases; unmatched junction nucleotides: 11.

This clonotype was seen only a few times. This chain's CDR3 is CASSPNLRTDTQYF. The CDR3 region has the DNA TGTGCCAGCAGTCCGAACCTCAGAACAGATACGCAGTATTTT. This sequence joins TRBV12-3 or TRBV12-4 and TRBJ2-3; D is unresolved. CDR3 length equals 14 residues. Trimming removed 5 bases from V and 3 bases from J, with 12 bases in between.

This clonotype appeared a few times. The rearrangement links TRBV19 to TRBJ2-7; 8 bases fit TRBD1. The CDR3 covers 15 residues. The germline CDR1 and CDR2 sequences are LNHDA and SQIVND (reference sequence). Unmatched junction bases numbered 13, after V lost 6 bases and J lost 6 bases. The CDR3 DNA reads TGTGCCAGTAGAGCGGTGGGCAGGGGGCAGGGCGAGCAGTACTTC. Translated, it gives CASRAVGRGQGEQYF.

This clonotype has ten or more counts. The chain uses TRBV7-9 and TRBJ2-3; D is unresolved. The CDR3 contains 15 residues. Trimming left V 1 base short and J 4 bases short, with 12 bases between. The V gene's germline CDR1 is SEHNR and CDR2 FQNEAQ (reference sequence). CDR3 amino acids: CASSLVLSGSDTQYF. The DNA for the CDR3 is TGTGCCAGCAGCTTAGTCCTCTCCGGCTCAGATACGCAGTATTTT.

The rearrangement joins TRBV6-2 or TRBV6-3 to TRBJ1-4, with D maybe TRBD1 (6 bases). The germline gives CDR1 MNHEY, CDR2 SVGEGT. V lost 0 bases and J 2 bases, leaving 7 bases between the germline ends. CDR3 length: 15 residues. In nucleotides, the CDR3 is TGTGCCAGCAGTTACTCTACAGGGACTAATGAAAAACTGTTTTTT. As protein: CASSYSTGTNEKLFF.

With regard to this clonotype: A much larger clone lies a single base off, so this may be a read error. The V call is TRBV2, the J call TRBJ2-3; D is unclear. The CDR3 is made up of 14 amino acids. Germline-derived CDR1 and CDR2 are SNHLY and FYNNEI. CDR3 bases: TGTGCCGGCAGTGTAAGTCCTCTCGTAGATACGCAGTATTTT. Amino acids: CAGSVSPLVDTQYF. Together with reference TRBV2 and TRBJ2-3, the CDR3 gives the full variable domain: EPEVTQTPSHQVTQMGQEVILRCVPISNHLYFYWYRQILGQKVEFLVSFYNNEISEKSEIFDDQFSVERPDGSNFTLKIRSTKLEDSAMYFCAGSVSPLVDTQYFGPGTRLTVL.

This clonotype has a count of ten or more. The chain has TRBV11-2 and TRBJ2-3, with D maybe TRBD2 (5 bases). With 8 bases removed from V and 5 bases from J, the gap between germline ends came to 20 bases. The CDR3 totals 15 residues. CDR1 and CDR2 (germline): SGHAT, FQNNGV. CDR3 nucleotides: TGTGCCAGCTGCACTGGACTCTCCCTTTTAGATACGCAGTATTTT. It specifies CASCTGLSLLDTQYF.

This clonotype was seen ten or more times. CDR3 sequence: CASSMTLQETQYF. CDR3 DNA sequence: TGTGCCAGCAGCATGACTTTGCAAGAGACCCAGTACTTC. The chain recombines TRBV3-1 with TRBJ2-5; D is uncertain. The V end lost 5 bases, the J end lost 2 bases, and 9 bases lay between the germline ends. The CDR3 contains 13 residues. Germline loops: CDR1 LGHDT, CDR2 YNNKEL (reference sequence).

This chain joins TRBV10-3 and TRBJ1-5; D unclear. From germline, CDR1 is ENHRY and CDR2 SYGVKD. The CDR3 runs 14 residues. V lost 4 bases, J lost 0 bases, and 7 bases lay in between. CDR3 amino acids: CAISAYNSNQPQHF. CDR3 coding DNA: TGTGCCATCAGTGCTTATAATAGCAATCAGCCCCAGCATTTT.

V and J are TRBV6-1 and TRBJ2-7, with 7 positions matching TRBD1. V lost 5 bases to trimming and J lost 3 bases; unmatched junction nucleotides: 4. This CDR3 comprises 13 residues. Germline CDR1 is MNHNS and CDR2 is SASEGT. CDR3 nucleotides: TGTGCCAGCAGTCGGGACAGCCGCTACGAGCAGTACTTC. Translating it yields CASSRDSRYEQYF.

The chain employs TRBV5-6 and TRBJ2-5; 7 nucleotides agree with TRBD2. The CDR3 spans 15 residues. The V segment lost 0 bases and the J segment 3 bases; nucleotides outside the gene matches: 5. The germline V gene has CDR1 SGHDT and CDR2 YYEEEE. CDR3 sequence (DNA): TGTGCCAGCAGCTTGGGGGTGGGGGGGGAAGAGACCCAGTACTTC. This gives the protein CASSLGVGGEETQYF.

The chain joins TRBV14 to TRBJ2-2; D possibly uses TRBD1 or TRBD2 (5 bases each). CDR3 length: 15 amino acids. The germline gives CDR1 SGHDN, CDR2 FVKESK. The ends were cut back, 0 bases at V and 6 bases at J, with 11 bases in the middle. DNA for the CDR3: TGTGCCAGCAGCCAAGATATGGGACGCGCCGGGGAGCTGTTTTTT. The encoded protein is CASSQDMGRAGELFF.

This clonotype was seen only a few times. The chain couples TRBV18 to TRBJ2-7; 9 nucleotides agree with TRBD1. The J segment lost 5 bases and the V segment lost 1 base, leaving 9 bases of the junction unmatched. This CDR3 has 16 amino acids. In germline, CDR1 is KGHSH, CDR2 LQKENI. The CDR3 coding sequence is TGTGCCAGCTCACCACAAAAACGGACAGGGGCGGACGAGCAGTACTTC. Amino acids: CASSPQKRTGADEQYF.

Comments on this clonotype: Germline is not matched at one junction end, which may reflect a read error. The chain employs TRBV7-8 and TRBJ2-7, with D tentatively TRBD1 (5 bases). The CDR3 covers 16 residues. CDR1 and CDR2 (germline): SGHVS, FQNEAQ. The CDR3 here is CASSQVPRDPPLEQYF. As DNA, the CDR3 is TGCGCCAGCAGCCAAGTACCCAGGGATCCCCCTCTGGAGCAGTACTTC.

This clonotype was counted many times. V is TRBV18 and J is TRBJ2-1; 10 bases agree with TRBD2. This CDR3 is 16 amino acids long. Germline lookup yields CDR1 KGHSH and CDR2 LQKENI. Trimming cost V 3 bases and J 3 bases; bases outside gene matches: 5. CDR3 bases: TGTGCCAGCTCACCGGCTAGCGGGGGCCTCTACAATGAGCAGTTCTTC. This codes for CASSPASGGLYNEQFF.

The chain uses TRBV20-1 and TRBJ2-2; D remains unclear. Germline V lookup: CDR1 DFQATT, CDR2 SNEGSKA (reference sequence). The V end was cut by 0 bases, the J end by 6 bases, with 5 bases between. CDR3 size: 12 residues. The CDR3 region is CSARDFAGELFF. CDR3 sequence (DNA): TGCAGTGCTAGAGATTTTGCCGGGGAGCTGTTTTTT.

The genes are TRBV4-2 and TRBJ1-5, with TRBD1 matching 9 bases. CDR1 is LGHNA and CDR2 is YNFKEQ in the germline V gene. The CDR3 sequence is 17 residues long. V was pared by 4 bases and J by 1 base, with 8 bases of the junction left unmatched. The CDR3 DNA reads TGTGCCAGCAGCCGAGGACAGGGGACCCCAAGCAATCAGCCCCAGCATTTT. Translating gives CASSRGQGTPSNQPQHF.

The chain links TRBV5-1 to TRBJ2-1; 7 bases align to TRBD1. Germline CDR1 SGHRS, CDR2 YFSETQ. V lost 4 bases to trimming and J lost 6 bases; unmatched junction nucleotides: 16. The CDR3 runs 17 residues. CDR3 DNA sequence: TGCGCCAGCAGCAATACAGGGGATAGGTTGTTGGTCAATGAGCAGTTCTTC. It specifies CASSNTGDRLLVNEQFF. Full variable domain (missing parts from reference TRBV5-1 and TRBJ2-1): KAGVTQTPRYLIKTRGQQVTLSCSPISGHRSVSWYQQTPGQGLQFLFEYFSETQRNKGNFPGRFSGRQFSNSRSEMNVSTLELGDSALYLCASSNTGDRLLVNEQFFGPGTRLTVL.

This clonotype was counted a few times. The chain joins TRBV3-1 to TRBJ2-5, with a possible D match to TRBD2 (6 bases). The CDR3 is 16 amino acids. V was trimmed by 4 bases and J by 3 bases, leaving 18 bases between them. The germline V gene encodes CDR1 LGHDT and CDR2 YNNKEL (reference sequence). This CDR3 is CASSPPSSGVEETQYF. Written as DNA, the CDR3 is TGTGCCAGCAGCCCCCCTTCGTCGGGGGTTGAAGAGACCCAGTACTTC.

The rearrangement joins TRBV2 to TRBJ2-2; 14 bases are a match to TRBD2. Unmatched junction bases numbered 3, after V lost 6 bases and J lost 6 bases. Germline V gene lookup returns CDR1 SNHLY and CDR2 FYNNEI. The CDR3 has 15 amino acids. The CDR3 nucleotides read TGTGCCAGCAGGATGACTAGCGGGAGGGCCGGGGAGCTGTTTTTT. This encodes CASRMTSGRAGELFF.

This clonotype has a count of ten or more. The CDR3 DNA follows: TGTGCCAGCAGTTTATTGGCCCCTGCGGGGGAGCTGTTTTTT. Amino acids: CASSLLAPAGELFF. The rearrangement uses TRBV28 and TRBJ2-2; D unresolved. CDR3 size: 14 residues. Germline V lookup: CDR1 MDHEN, CDR2 SYDVKM. The V and J ends lost 1 base and 8 bases respectively, with 11 bases between them.

There are many counts of this clonotype. The J gene is TRBJ2-7, the V gene TRBV12-3 or TRBV12-4; a possible D gene is TRBD1 (6 bases). V was cut by 5 bases and J by 3 bases, with 8 bases left in between. CDR3 length: 12 residues. For the CDR3, the DNA is TGTGCCAGCAGTGGACAGAACTACGAGCAGTACTTC. It is translated as CASSGQNYEQYF.

Only a few counts were recorded for this clonotype. For the CDR3, the DNA is TGCGCCAGCAGCTCCCAAGATCGAGGTTTTAGGGAAAAACTGTTTTTT. Protein product: CASSSQDRGFREKLFF. The chain couples TRBV4-1 to TRBJ1-4; D not resolved. CDR3 length equals 16 residues. Trimming removed 5 bases at V and 8 bases at J, with 21 bases between. Germline V gene sequence: CDR1 MGHRA, CDR2 YSYEKL.

This clonotype has a count of ten or more. This chain connects TRBV12-3 or TRBV12-4 to TRBJ1-1; no clear D. Trimming pared 3 bases from V and 11 bases from J, leaving 7 bases between. The CDR3 contains 10 residues. The CDR3 loop is CASSFLAAFF. CDR3 sequence (DNA): TGTGCCAGCAGTTTCTTAGCGGCTTTCTTT.

This clonotype was counted many times. This chain joins TRBV3-1 and TRBJ2-1; the D is unclear. V lost 0 bases, J lost 0 bases, and 9 bases lay in between. CDR1 and CDR2 (germline): LGHDT, YNNKEL (reference sequence). This CDR3 spans 16 amino acids. Here the CDR3 reads CASSQERLSSYNEQFF. Here the CDR3 DNA reads TGTGCCAGCAGCCAAGAGCGGTTGAGCTCCTACAATGAGCAGTTCTTC.